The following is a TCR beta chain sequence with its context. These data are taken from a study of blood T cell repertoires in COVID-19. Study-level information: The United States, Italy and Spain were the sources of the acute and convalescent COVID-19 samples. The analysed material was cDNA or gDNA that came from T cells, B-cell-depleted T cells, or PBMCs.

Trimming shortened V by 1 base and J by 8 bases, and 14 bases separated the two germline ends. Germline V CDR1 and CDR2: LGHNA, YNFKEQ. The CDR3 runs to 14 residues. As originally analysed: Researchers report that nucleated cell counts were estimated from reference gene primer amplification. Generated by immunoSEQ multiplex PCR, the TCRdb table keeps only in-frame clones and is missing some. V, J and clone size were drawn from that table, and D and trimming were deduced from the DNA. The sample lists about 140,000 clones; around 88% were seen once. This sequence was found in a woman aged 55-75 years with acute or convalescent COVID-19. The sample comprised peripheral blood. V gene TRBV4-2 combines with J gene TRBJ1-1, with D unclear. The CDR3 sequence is CASSQARGGREAFF. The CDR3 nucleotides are TGTGCCAGCAGCCAAGCCCGGGGAGGCAGGGAAGCTTTCTTT.